This entry is about one T cell receptor beta chain. Its target is not known. Assay: immunoSEQ multiplex PCR; the TCRdb copy retains only in-frame clones and omits some. The data contain over 110,000 clones, 85% to 95% of them singletons. Germline V CDR1 and CDR2: SGHNT, YYREEE (reference sequence). The CDR3 runs 14 residues. Trimming removed 7 bases at V and 5 bases at J, with 18 bases between. The data were obtained in a study of T cell responses to AZD1222 COVID-19 vaccine. Turning to the study itself: Analyses pooled second doses at about 4 or about 12 weeks. Findings and limits, study-wide: Rises in breadth and depth of Spike-specific TCRs came after two AZD1222 doses. Females outnumbered males among donors, who were mostly white British; clonal diversity was possibly underestimated. Unmutated variant regions are reportedly the target of nearly half of TCRs that are spike-specific.

The TCR sequence derives from an adult in good health. Sample: peripheral blood, taken on day 0 of AZD1222 vaccination. V is TRBV5-4 and J is TRBJ1-1, with a tentative D call TRBD1 (6 bases). CDR3 bases: TGTGCCAGCGTACCCCGGGGGGGCAAGACTGAAGCTTTCTTT. It translates to CASVPRGGKTEAFF.